The clone carrying this TCR beta chain was counted only a few times. The ends lost 0 bases at V and 6 bases at J; junction bases unmatched: 16. CDR1 is GTSNPN and CDR2 is SVGIG in the germline V gene (reference sequence). CDR3 length: 17 residues. This sample stems from a study of blood T cell repertoires in COVID-19. Looking at the study overall: From the United States, Italy and Spain came samples of acute and convalescent COVID-19. Sources were T cells, B-cell-depleted T cells, or PBMCs; the material itself was cDNA or gDNA.

Original processing notes: Estimation of nucleated cell counts was performed using reference gene primer amplification. Sequenced by immunoSEQ multiplex PCR; TCRdb stores in-frame clones only, minus some. The V and J calls and the clone size are those of that table, but D and trimming were determined from the DNA. The sample lists some 240,000 clones; roughly four fifths were seen once. The chain carries TRBV30 and TRBJ2-7; 8 bases line up with TRBD1. This TCR was sampled from a woman older than 75 with acute or convalescent COVID-19. Material for sequencing was peripheral blood. CDR3 nucleotide sequence: TGTGCCTGGAGTGTTGGCCAGGGGGCGCTTATAAGAGGCGAGCAGTACTTC. It encodes CAWSVGQGALIRGEQYF.